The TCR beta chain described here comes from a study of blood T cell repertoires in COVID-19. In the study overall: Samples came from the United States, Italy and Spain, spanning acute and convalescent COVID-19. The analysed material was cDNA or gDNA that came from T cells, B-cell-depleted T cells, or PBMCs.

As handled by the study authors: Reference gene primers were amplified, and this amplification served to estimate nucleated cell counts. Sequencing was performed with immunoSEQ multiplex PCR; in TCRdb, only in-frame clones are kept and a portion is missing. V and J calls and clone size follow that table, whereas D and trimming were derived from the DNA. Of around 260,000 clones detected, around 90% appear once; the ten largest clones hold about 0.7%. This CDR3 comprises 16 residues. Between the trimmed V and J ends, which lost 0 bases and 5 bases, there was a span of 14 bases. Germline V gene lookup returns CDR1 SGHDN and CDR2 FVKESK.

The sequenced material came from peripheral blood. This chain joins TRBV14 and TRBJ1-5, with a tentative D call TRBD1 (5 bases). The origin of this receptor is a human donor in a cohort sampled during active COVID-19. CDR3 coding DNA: TGTGCCAGCAGCCAAGATACGGGGGATCGTGATCAGCCCCAGCATTTT. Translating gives CASSQDTGDRDQPQHF. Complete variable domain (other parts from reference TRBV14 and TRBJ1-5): EAGVTQFPSHSVIEKGQTVTLRCDPISGHDNLYWYRRVMGKEIKFLLHFVKESKQDESGMPNNRFLAERTGGTYSTLKVQPAELEDSGVYFCASSQDTGDRDQPQHFGDGTRLSIL.